Sequencing of this TCR beta chain was carried out in a study of cytomegalovirus exposure and HLA in healthy donors. Study conclusions and caveats: Reports credit the classifier with highly specific, highly sensitive diagnosis of cytomegalovirus status. Later on, an analysis found that several of the most significant clusters appeared to be linked to common viral pathogens, which included parvovirus B19.

Germline V gene sequence: CDR1 MNHEY, CDR2 SVGAGI. The CDR3 length is 14 residues. V was clipped by 2 bases and J by 2 bases, with 10 bases between them. On this clone: What it binds is not known.

These donors counted as nominally healthy when sampled, but unrecorded immune exposures were likely. Primers for the PCR totalled 60 Vbeta and 13 Jbeta. The protocol was immunoSEQ multiplex PCR, while the TCRdb copy is restricted to in-frame clones and leaves out a portion. Its listing shows approximately 60,000 clones. This TCR came from a man aged 25 to 40 in good health and CMV-seropositive. The sequencing input was PBMCs. This sequence joins TRBV6-5 and TRBJ2-7; D is possibly TRBD2 (6 bases). The CDR3 sequence is CASSYETGAYEQYF. As DNA, the CDR3 is TGTGCCAGCAGTTACGAGACGGGAGCCTACGAGCAGTACTTC.